Listed below are T cell receptor beta chains from one sample, sequenced in a study of CD8 T cells in Susac syndrome. TCRdb re-derived calls from the immunoSEQ multiplex PCR reads in MiXCR, one entry per CDR3 protein. The sample lists some 160,000 distinct CDR3 sequences, 85% to 95% seen once, with 0.12% in the top ten. Material: CD4+ T cells from PBMCs. The origin of the receptors is a human donor with Susac syndrome. CDR3s include the opening cysteine and the closing phenylalanine or tryptophan. D genes are given only for firm matches. The size of a clone is reported for some rows only, either as once, few or many, or as a class for expanded clones.

J	V	D	size	CDR3	DNA
TRBJ2-1	TRBV6-2/TRBV6-3	TRBD2	-	CASSYSKLAGGPYNEQFF	TGTGCCAGCAGTTACTCGAAATTAGCGGGGGGCCCCTACAATGAGCAGTTCTTC
TRBJ2-5	TRBV20-1	TRBD1	-	CSARPMTGEAETQYF	TGCAGTGCTAGACCTATGACAGGGGAGGCGGAGACCCAGTACTTC
TRBJ2-1	TRBV6-1	TRBD2	few	CASRLAGGKDEQFF	TGTGCCAGCAGGTTAGCGGGGGGGAAAGATGAGCAGTTCTTC
TRBJ2-1	TRBV5-4	-	-	CASSSNAGTSYNEQFF	TGTGCCAGCAGCTCTAACGCGGGGACATCTTACAATGAGCAGTTCTTC
TRBJ2-3	TRBV7-9	-	once	CASSLVRRGMVSDTQYF	TGTGCCAGCAGCTTAGTACGAAGAGGTATGGTCTCAGATACGCAGTATTTT
TRBJ1-1	TRBV9	-	-	CASSVVGVGNTEAFF	TGTGCCAGCAGCGTAGTAGGGGTAGGGAACACTGAAGCTTTCTTT
TRBJ2-3	TRBV27	TRBD1	-	CASSLEQGVDTQYF	TGTGCCAGCAGTTTAGAACAGGGGGTAGATACGCAGTATTTT
TRBJ2-1	TRBV29-1	TRBD2	-	CSVEKGITSGYNEQFF	TGCAGCGTTGAAAAAGGGATTACTAGCGGTTACAATGAGCAGTTCTTC
TRBJ2-5	TRBV5-1	-	-	CATRGGVQETQYF	TGCGCCACCAGGGGAGGAGTACAAGAGACCCAGTACTTC
TRBJ2-1	TRBV5-1	-	-	CASRRLPYNEQFF	TGCGCCAGCCGACGGCTACCCTACAATGAGCAGTTCTTC